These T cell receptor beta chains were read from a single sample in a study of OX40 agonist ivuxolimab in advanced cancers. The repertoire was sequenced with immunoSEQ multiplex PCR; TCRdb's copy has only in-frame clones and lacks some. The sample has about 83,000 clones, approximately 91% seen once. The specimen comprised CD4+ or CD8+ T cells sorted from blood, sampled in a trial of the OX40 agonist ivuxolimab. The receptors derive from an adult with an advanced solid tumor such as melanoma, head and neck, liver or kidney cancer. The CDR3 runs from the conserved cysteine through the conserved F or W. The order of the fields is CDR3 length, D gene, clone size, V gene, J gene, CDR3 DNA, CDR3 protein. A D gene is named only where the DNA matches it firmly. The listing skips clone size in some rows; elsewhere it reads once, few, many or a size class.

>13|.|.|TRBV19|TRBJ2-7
TGTGCCAGTAGTACCGTCAGTTTGGGCGAGCAGTACTTC
CASSTVSLGEQYF
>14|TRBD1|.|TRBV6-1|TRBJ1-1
TGTGCCAGCAGTGAAAACAGGGGTGGCACTGAAGCTTTCTTT
CASSENRGGTEAFF
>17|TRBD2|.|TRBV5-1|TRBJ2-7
TGCGCCAGCAGCTTGGGACTAGCGGGAGGGCCTGCCTACGAGCAGTACTTC
CASSLGLAGGPAYEQYF
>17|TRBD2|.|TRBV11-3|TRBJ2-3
TGTGCCAGCAGCTTAGCGGCTAGCGGGTCTAGCACAGATACGCAGTATTTT
CASSLAASGSSTDTQYF
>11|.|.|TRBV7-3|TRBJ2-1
TGTGCCAGCAGCTTAGGGGGTGAGCAGTTCTTC
CASSLGGEQFF
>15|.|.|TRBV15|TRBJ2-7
TGTGCCACCAGCAGAGATCCAAACGGCGGGTACGAGCAGTACTTC
CATSRDPNGGYEQYF
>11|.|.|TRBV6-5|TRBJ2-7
TGTGCCAGCCGGGTGGATGGTGAGCAGTACTTC
CASRVDGEQYF
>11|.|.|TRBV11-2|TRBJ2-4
TGTGCCAGCAGCTTTGGTAACATTCAGTACTTC
CASSFGNIQYF
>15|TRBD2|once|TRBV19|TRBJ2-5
TGTGCCAGTAGTATGCGCGGACTAGCGCAAGAGACCCAGTACTTC
CASSMRGLAQETQYF
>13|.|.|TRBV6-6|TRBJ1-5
TGTGCCAGCAGACAGGGTTTCAATCAGCCCCAGCATTTT
CASRQGFNQPQHF
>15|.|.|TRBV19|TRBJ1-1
TGTGCCAGTAGTACCCACGCGACAGTGTACACTGAAGCTTTCTTT
CASSTHATVYTEAFF
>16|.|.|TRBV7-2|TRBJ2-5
TGTGCCAGCAGCTTAGCGCTTTGGCAGGGCCAAGAGACCCAGTACTTC
CASSLALWQGQETQYF
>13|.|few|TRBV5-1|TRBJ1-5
TGCGCCAGCAGTCAAGATAGCAATCAGCCCCAGCATTTT
CASSQDSNQPQHF
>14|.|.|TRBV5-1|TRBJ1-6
TGCGCCAGCAGCTTGGACCGGATGGACTCACCCCTCCACTTT
CASSLDRMDSPLHF
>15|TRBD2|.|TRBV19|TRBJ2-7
TGTGCCAGTAGTGTTCAAGCGGGAGGGATTTACGAGCAGTACTTC
CASSVQAGGIYEQYF
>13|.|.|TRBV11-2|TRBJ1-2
TGTGCCAGCAGCCCACGAGGAAGGGGTGGCTACACCTTC
CASSPRGRGGYTF
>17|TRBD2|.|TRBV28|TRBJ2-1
TGTGCCAGCAGTTTTCATAGCGGGAGGGCCGGTTCGAATGAGCAGTTCTTC
CASSFHSGRAGSNEQFF
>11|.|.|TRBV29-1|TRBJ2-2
TGCAGCGCCGTCGGCACCGGGGAGCTGTTTTTT
CSAVGTGELFF
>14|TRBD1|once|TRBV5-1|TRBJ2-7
TGCGCCAGCAGCCCCACGGGACAGGGATTCGAGCAGTACTTC
CASSPTGQGFEQYF
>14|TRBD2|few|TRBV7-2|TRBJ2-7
TGTGCCAGCAGCTTGGATAGCGGGAGCTACGAGCAGTACTTC
CASSLDSGSYEQYF
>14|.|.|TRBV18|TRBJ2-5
TGTGCCAGCTCACCACCGGGTGGAGAGGAGACCCAGTACTTC
CASSPPGGEETQYF
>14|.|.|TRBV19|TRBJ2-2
TGTGCCAGTAGACAGCCTAGAGAAACCGGGGAGCTGTTTTTT
CASRQPRETGELFF
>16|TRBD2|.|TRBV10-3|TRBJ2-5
TGTGCCATCAGTGAAACTAGCGGGGGTCAACAAGAGACCCAGTACTTC
CAISETSGGQQETQYF
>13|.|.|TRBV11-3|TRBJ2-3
TGTGCCAGCAGCTTAGATCAGGTAGATACGCAGTATTTT
CASSLDQVDTQYF
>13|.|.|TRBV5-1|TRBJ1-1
TGCGCCAGCAGCTTGACGGAGGGGACTGAAGCTTTCTTT
CASSLTEGTEAFF
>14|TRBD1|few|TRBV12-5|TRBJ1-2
TGTGCTAGTGCCCCTGACAGGGCGATCTATGGCTACACCTTC
CASAPDRAIYGYTF
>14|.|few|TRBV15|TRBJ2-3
TGTGCCACAAGACTAGAGGTCCAGGCAGATACGCAGTATTTT
CATRLEVQADTQYF
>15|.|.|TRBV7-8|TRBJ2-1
TGTGCCAGCAGCTTAGCCTCCTCGAACTACAATGAGCAGTTCTTC
CASSLASSNYNEQFF
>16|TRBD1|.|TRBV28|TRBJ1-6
TGTGCCAGCCGTGGAGGGGGCGCTCTGAATAATTCACCCCTCCACTTT
CASRGGGALNNSPLHF
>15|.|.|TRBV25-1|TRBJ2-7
TGTGCCAGCAGTAAACTCGGGACGGTCTCCTACGAGCAGTACTTC
CASSKLGTVSYEQYF
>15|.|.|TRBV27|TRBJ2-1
TGTGCCAGCAGTCTCCTGATGAGCTCCTACAATGAGCAGTTCTTC
CASSLLMSSYNEQFF
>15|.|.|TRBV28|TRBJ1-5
TGTGCCAGCAGTTTGTTAGGGGGTGGTAATCAGCCCCAGCATTTT
CASSLLGGGNQPQHF
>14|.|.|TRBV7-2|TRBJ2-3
TGTGCCAGCAGCCAAAATACAGGGTCAGATACGCAGTATTTT
CASSQNTGSDTQYF
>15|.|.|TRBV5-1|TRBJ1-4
TGCGCCAGCCACCCATCCGGGACATTTAATGAAAAACTGTTTTTT
CASHPSGTFNEKLFF
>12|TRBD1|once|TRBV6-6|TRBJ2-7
TGTGCCACTCGGACAGGGAACCACGAGCAGTACTTC
CATRTGNHEQYF
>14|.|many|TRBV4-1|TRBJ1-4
TGCGCCAGCAGCCGCCCGGACCGCAATGAAAAACTGTTTTTT
CASSRPDRNEKLFF
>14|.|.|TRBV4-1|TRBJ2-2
TGCGCCAGCAGCCAAGTCGGCGGGACCGGGGAGCTGTTTTTT
CASSQVGGTGELFF
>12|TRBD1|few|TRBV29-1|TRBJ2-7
TGCAGCGCTGGACAGGGGGGCTACGAGCAGTACTTC
CSAGQGGYEQYF
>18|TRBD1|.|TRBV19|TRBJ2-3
TGTGCCAGTAGTATAGGGTTCTCCGGGACAGGGGGCTCAGATACGCAGTATTTT
CASSIGFSGTGGSDTQYF
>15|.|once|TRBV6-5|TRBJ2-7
TGTGCCAGCAGCCCCTTTGGGACCCCGCTTAACGAGCAGTACTTC
CASSPFGTPLNEQYF
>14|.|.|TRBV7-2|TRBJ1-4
TGTGCCAGCAGCTTAAGTATTGAGAATGAAAAACTGTTTTTT
CASSLSIENEKLFF
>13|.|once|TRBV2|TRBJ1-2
TGTGCCAGCAGTGCTTCGGCAGGGAATGGCTACACCTTC
CASSASAGNGYTF
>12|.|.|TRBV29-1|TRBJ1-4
TGCAGCGTTGTATCTGGATCCGAAAAACTGTTTTTT
CSVVSGSEKLFF
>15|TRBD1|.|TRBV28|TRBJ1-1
TGTGCCAGCAGTCGGTCCGGGACAGGGAGCGGGGAAGCTTTCTTT
CASSRSGTGSGEAFF
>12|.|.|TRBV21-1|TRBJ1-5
TGTGCCAGCAGCAAAGATCGCCAGCCCCAGCATTTT
CASSKDRQPQHF
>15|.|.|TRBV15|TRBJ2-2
TGTGCCACCAGCAGGACCGACAGCTCCACCGGGGAGCTGTTTTTT
CATSRTDSSTGELFF
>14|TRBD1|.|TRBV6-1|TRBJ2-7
TGTGCCAGCAGTGAGACAGGGCGAGTTAACGAGCAGTACTTC
CASSETGRVNEQYF
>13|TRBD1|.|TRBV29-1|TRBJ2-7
TGCAGCGTTGGGGGGACAGGGGGCCGCGAGCAGTACTTC
CSVGGTGGREQYF
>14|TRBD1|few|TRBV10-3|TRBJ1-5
TGTGCCATCAGCCGGACAGGATTAGATCAGCCCCAGCATTTT
CAISRTGLDQPQHF
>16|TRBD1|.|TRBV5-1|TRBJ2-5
TGCGCCAGCAGCTTACGGACAGGGAACTTCTTAGAGACCCAGTACTTC
CASSLRTGNFLETQYF
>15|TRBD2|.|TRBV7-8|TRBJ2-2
TGTGCCAGCTCTACTGTTAGCGGGAGCACCGGGGAGCTGTTTTTT
CASSTVSGSTGELFF